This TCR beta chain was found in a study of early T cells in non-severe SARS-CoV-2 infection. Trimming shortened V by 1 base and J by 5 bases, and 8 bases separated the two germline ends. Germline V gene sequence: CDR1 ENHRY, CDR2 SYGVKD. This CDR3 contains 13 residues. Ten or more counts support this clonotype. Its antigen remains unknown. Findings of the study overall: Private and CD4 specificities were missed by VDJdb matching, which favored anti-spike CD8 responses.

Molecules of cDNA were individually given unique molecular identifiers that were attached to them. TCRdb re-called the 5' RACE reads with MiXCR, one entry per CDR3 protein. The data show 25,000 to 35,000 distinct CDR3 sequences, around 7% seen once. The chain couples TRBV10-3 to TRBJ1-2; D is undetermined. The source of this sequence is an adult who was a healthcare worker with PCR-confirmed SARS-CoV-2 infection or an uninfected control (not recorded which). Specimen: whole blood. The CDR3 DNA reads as TGTGCCATCAGTGAGTTGGCGGGTTATGGCTACACCTTC. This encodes CAISELAGYGYTF.